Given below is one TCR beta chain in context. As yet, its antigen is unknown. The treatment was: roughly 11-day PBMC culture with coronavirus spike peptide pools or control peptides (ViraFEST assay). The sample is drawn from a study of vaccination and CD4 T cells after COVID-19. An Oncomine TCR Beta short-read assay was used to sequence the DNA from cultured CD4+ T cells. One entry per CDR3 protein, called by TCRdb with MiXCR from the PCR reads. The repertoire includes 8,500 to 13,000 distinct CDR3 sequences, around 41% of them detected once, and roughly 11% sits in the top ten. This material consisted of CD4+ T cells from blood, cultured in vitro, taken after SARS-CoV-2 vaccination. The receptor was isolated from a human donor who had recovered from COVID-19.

The CDR3 DNA is TGTGCCAGCAGACAGGTAGCTATTGGGGAAGCTTTCTTT. Amino acid sequence: CASRQVAIGEAFF. This chain uses TRBV19 with TRBJ1-1; D is possibly TRBD1 (6 bases). The CDR3 contains 13 residues. Per germline, CDR1 LNHDA and CDR2 SQIVND (reference sequence). With 9 bases removed from V and 8 bases from J, the gap between germline ends came to 19 bases.